The source of this T cell receptor beta chain is a study of PD-1 blockade in classical Hodgkin lymphoma. Study results and limitations: Patients who responded completely had about the same baseline diversity as newly diagnosed patients. A significant rise in TCR diversity by C4D1 was seen for CD4+ but not CD8+ cells. Reported findings placed baseline TCR diversity lower in newly diagnosed patients (compared with healthy donors).

Sequencing used immunoSEQ multiplex PCR; TCRdb keeps in-frame clones, though not all of them. The sample holds roughly 30,000 clones, 65% to 80% seen once. After removal of 0 bases from V and 7 bases from J, the junction contained 7 bases not matched to a gene. CDR1 and CDR2 from the germline V gene are SGHRS and YFSETQ. CDR3 size: 16 residues. There are a few counts of this clone. Its antigen remains unknown. Time point: cycle 4 day 1 (C4D1), after more than 5 weeks of nivolumab. Following autologous stem cell transplantation, relapse occurred in every patient, and exposure to brentuximab vedotin varied. Magnetic negative selection was used to purify CD4+ T cells from thawed PBMCs. Complete response, partial response or progressive disease was each patient's best response.

V usage is TRBV5-1 and J usage is TRBJ2-1; 10 nucleotides agree with TRBD2. The receptor was isolated from a human donor with classical Hodgkin lymphoma. The specimen comprised CD4+ T cells from blood, sampled before the fourth cycle of nivolumab. The CDR3 reads CASSLGSSGSGNEQFF. The DNA of the CDR3 is TGCGCCAGCAGCTTGGGTTCTAGCGGGAGTGGGAATGAGCAGTTCTTC.